The subject of this entry is one T cell receptor (beta chain). Its antigen target is currently unknown. No base quality information exists; no much larger clone differs at one position. V loses 4 bases, J loses 0 bases, and the germline ends lie 11 bases apart. Counted from cysteine to phenylalanine, this CDR3 has 15 amino acids. Only the CDR3 region is kept as DNA, spanning 45 bases read in frame from base 1. The CDR1 and CDR2 encoded by the germline V gene (reference sequence) are MNHEY and SMNVEV. The data belong to a study of T cell responses to AZD1222 COVID-19 vaccine (dated by TCRdb to about 2021). Describing the broader study: AZD1222 recipients whose second dose came at about 4 weeks and those whose second dose came at about 12 weeks were combined into one group, since spike-specific TCR depth and breadth did not differ between the two schedules. A total of 230 to 250 trial participants underwent TCR sequencing, of whom roughly 210 had received two doses of AZD1222 and around 25 had received two doses of the MenACWY control vaccine. Trial participants were enrolled by age into subgroups of 18-55, 56-69 and 70-plus years, and 148, 28 and 57 TCR-sequenced participants, respectively, were included in these subgroups.

The CDR3 regions of human TCRbeta chains were analyzed by immunosequencing. From the authors' description of their analysis: Repertoire TCRs were matched against a reference library of SARS-CoV-2-specific TCRs generated with the MIRA antigen-specificity platform. Breadth was defined as the fraction of unique TCRs that were SARS-CoV-2-associated. Depth was defined as the fraction of total T cells that were SARS-CoV-2-associated. Using the MIRA data, each spike-specific TCR was assigned both to the spike region to which the TCR was reactive and to a CD4 or CD8 class. Log10-transformed breadth and depth values were compared by one-way ANOVA with Sidak's multiple comparisons tests. This immuneACCESS table, as held by TCRdb, lists in-frame sequences with V and J called but not all clones. Of the missing ones, under half trace to an unresolved V gene in checked studies; the others have no known cause. The V and J calls and clone size are taken from that table; D and trimming were inferred from the DNA. The sample table records about 140,000 clones; approximately 92% of these occur just once. Under 2.5% of the sample goes to the ten largest clones.

Interpreted using the paper, the time point label stands for: baseline before first vaccination. Vaccinee samples came from UK trials COV001 and COV002, including a single-blind randomized controlled phase 2/3 trial of AZD1222 (ChAdOx1 nCoV-19) in healthy adults. Trial participant PBMC samples were collected at day 0 and day 28 after the second dose for TCRbeta chain sequencing. What the research found in general, with its limitations: The whole spike protein was spanned by vaccine-associated CD4 TCRs, and dominant responses were seen in regions 160-218 and 743-854. Because no day 14 peak-response samples were available, repertoires were characterized only after the peak T cell response. In the small 56-69-year group, the increase in depth fell short of significance, most likely because of low power. Spike-specific TCR breadth and depth rose significantly after two AZD1222 doses compared with day 0 and with MenACWY recipients. Reportedly, close to half of the unique spike-specific TCRs recognized epitopes lying outside the regions that are mutated in the B.1.351 and B.1.1.7 variants. Conclusions about previously exposed vaccinees are limited because only a handful of AZD1222 recipients were SARS-CoV-2 seropositive at baseline. Most participants were white British and females outnumbered males, and the authors suggested that clonal diversity may have been underestimated.

The sample was peripheral blood, taken on day 0 of AZD1222 vaccination. The TCR sequence derives from an adult in good health. The rearranged segments are TRBV27 and TRBJ2-3; the D region possibly corresponds to TRBD1 (5 bases align). The nucleotide sequence reads as follows: TGTGCCAGCAGTTACGACAGCTCTAGCACAGATACGCAGTATTTT. This yields the protein CASSYDSSSTDTQYF.